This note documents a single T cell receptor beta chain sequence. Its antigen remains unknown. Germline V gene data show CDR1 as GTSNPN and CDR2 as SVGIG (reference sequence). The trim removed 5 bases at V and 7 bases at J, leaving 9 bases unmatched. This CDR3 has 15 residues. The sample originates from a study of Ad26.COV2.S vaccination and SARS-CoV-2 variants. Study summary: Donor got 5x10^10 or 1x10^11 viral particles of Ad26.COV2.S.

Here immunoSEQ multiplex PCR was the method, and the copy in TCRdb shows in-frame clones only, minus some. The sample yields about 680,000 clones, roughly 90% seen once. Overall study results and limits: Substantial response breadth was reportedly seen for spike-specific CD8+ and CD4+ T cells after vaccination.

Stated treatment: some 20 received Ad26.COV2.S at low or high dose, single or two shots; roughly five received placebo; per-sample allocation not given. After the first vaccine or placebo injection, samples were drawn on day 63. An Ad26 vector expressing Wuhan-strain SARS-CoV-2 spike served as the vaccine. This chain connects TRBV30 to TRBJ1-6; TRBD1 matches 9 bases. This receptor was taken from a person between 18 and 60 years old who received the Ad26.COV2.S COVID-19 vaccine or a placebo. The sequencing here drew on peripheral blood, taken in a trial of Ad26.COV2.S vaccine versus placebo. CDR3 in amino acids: CAWSARDRVNSPLHF. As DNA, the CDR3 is TGTGCCTGGTCCGCCCGGGACAGGGTCAATTCACCCCTCCACTTT. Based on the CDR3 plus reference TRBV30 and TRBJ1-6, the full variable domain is SQTIHQWPATLVQPVGSPLSLECTVEGTSNPNLYWYRQAAGRGLQLLFYSVGIGQISSEVPQNLSASRPQDRQFILSSKKLLLSDSGFYLCAWSARDRVNSPLHFGNGTRLTVT.